These T cell receptor beta chains were read from a single sample in a study of beta chain features in type 1 diabetes. TCRdb's table, derived via immunoSEQ multiplex PCR, lists solely in-frame clones and lacks some. The sample holds fewer than 350,000 clones; roughly a fifth are singletons and the top ten take 0.044%. Sequencing was done on a sample of naive CD4+ T cells from blood. The source of these receptors is a woman under 30 in good health. Each CDR3 is given with its conserved first and last residue. Some rows have no size entry. The others give once, few or many, or a class for an expanded clone.

j_call | clone_size | v_call | cdr3_aa
TRBJ1-5 | - | TRBV5-1 | CASSSATPGHQIECQPQHF
TRBJ1-2 | few | TRBV5-1 | CASSAGLTNYGYTF
TRBJ1-5 | - | TRBV4-1 | CASTSGVNQPQHF
TRBJ2-1 | - | TRBV30 | CAWRGLAGEQFF
TRBJ2-7 | few | TRBV13 | CASSSDRRAYEQYF
TRBJ2-2 | - | TRBV9 | CASSITGVAGELFF
TRBJ2-1 | - | TRBV12-5 | CASGLVPYYNEQFF
TRBJ1-5 | - | TRBV7-2 | CASSSQRQPQHF
TRBJ2-1 | - | TRBV29-1 | CSVGTVQGTSYNEQFF
TRBJ1-2 | - | TRBV7-6 | CASSLNRNYGYTF
TRBJ2-7 | few | TRBV18 | CASSPGDRGSYEQYF